Below are 15 T cell receptor beta chains sequenced from a single sample in a study of blood T cell repertoires in COVID-19. The assay was immunoSEQ multiplex PCR, and TCRdb's table has in-frame clones only and misses some. The table lists some 80,000 clones, roughly 80% of them singletons. The sample consisted of peripheral blood. The receptors were sampled from a woman between 65 and 79 years old with acute or convalescent COVID-19.

The chain has TRBV6-6 and TRBJ1-1; TRBD1 aligns across 9 bases. V was clipped by 8 bases and J by 2 bases; unmatched bases: 6. CDR3 size: 14 residues. The germline CDR1 and CDR2 sequences are MNHNY and SVGAGI (reference sequence). The DNA for the CDR3 is TGTGCCAGCGGGACAGGGAGTCGTAACACTGAAGCTTTCTTT. This encodes CASGTGSRNTEAFF.

The J gene is TRBJ2-2, the V gene TRBV7-2; 7 bases line up with TRBD2. The CDR3 is made up of 15 amino acids. Losses at the gene ends were 5 bases for V and 5 bases for J; bases not matched to a gene: 8. Germline V gene sequence: CDR1 SGHTA, CDR2 FQGNSA. This CDR3 reads CASSPRGSLTGELFF. As DNA, the CDR3 is TGTGCCAGCAGCCCGCGGGGGAGTTTAACCGGGGAGCTGTTTTTT. The full variable domain, its missing parts supplied by reference TRBV7-2 and TRBJ2-2, is GAGVSQSPSNKVTEKGKDVELRCDPISGHTALYWYRQSLGQGLEFLIYFQGNSAPDKSGLPSDRFSAERTGGSVSTLTIQRTQQEDSAVYLCASSPRGSLTGELFFGEGSRLTVL.

This clone was seen a few times. The V call is TRBV5-1, the J call TRBJ2-7, with 7 bases matching TRBD2. CDR3 length: 15 amino acids. The trim removed 1 base at V and 4 bases at J, leaving 8 bases unmatched. Germline V lookup: CDR1 SGHRS, CDR2 YFSETQ. The CDR3: CASSLIGGGSYEQYF. The DNA of the CDR3 is TGCGCCAGCAGCTTGATCGGCGGGGGTTCGTACGAGCAGTACTTC.

This clone was observed a handful of times. The V gene is TRBV24-1, the J gene TRBJ1-1; no clear D gene. The CDR3 extends over 16 amino acids. The V gene lost 4 bases and the J gene lost 5 bases, with 19 bases spanning the gap. Per the germline V gene, CDR1 is KGHDR and CDR2 is SFDVKD. CDR3 amino acids: CATSEGGGKGRTEAFF. DNA for the CDR3: TGTGCCACCAGTGAAGGAGGTGGGAAGGGAAGGACTGAAGCTTTCTTT.

The chain links TRBV3-1 (or the pseudogene TRBV3-2) to TRBJ2-1, with TRBD1 matching 7 bases. The CDR3 loop spans 16 amino acids. V lost 3 bases and J lost 6; bases outside the gene matches: 11. The V gene's germline CDR1 is LGHDT and CDR2 YNNKEL (reference sequence). DNA for the CDR3: TGTGCCAGCAGCCAGGTCAACAGGGGATTTCCCAATGAGCAGTTCTTC. Protein product: CASSQVNRGFPNEQFF.

The J gene is TRBJ2-2, the V gene TRBV12-3 or TRBV12-4, with D unresolved. The CDR3 is 12 amino acids. Trimming took 6 bases from V and 14 from J, leaving 16 bases between them. The CDR3 DNA sequence: TGTGCCAGCAGAAATAATCCCCGTCGTCTGTTTTTT. It translates to CASRNNPRRLFF.

This clone was recorded once. The chain carries TRBV11-2 and TRBJ2-3, with D possibly being TRBD1 (6 bases). The germline V and J ends were trimmed by 5 bases and 2 bases, with 17 bases remaining between them. This CDR3 spans 16 amino acids. Germline V gene lookup returns CDR1 SGHAT and CDR2 FQNNGV. For the CDR3, the DNA is TGTGCCAGCAGCCCAGGGGCCTACAGCTTCACAGATACGCAGTATTTT. It specifies CASSPGAYSFTDTQYF.

The chain employs TRBV4-1 and TRBJ2-7; 11 bases are a match to TRBD1. CDR3 length: 15 amino acids. With V trimmed by 4 bases and J by 2 bases, 4 bases remained unmatched. Germline V gives CDR1 MGHRA, CDR2 YSYEKL. CDR3 bases: TGCGCCAGCAGCCGGACAGGGGGCGGGCCCTACGAGCAGTACTTC. This translates into CASSRTGGGPYEQYF.

The chain couples TRBV11-2 to TRBJ2-7; perhaps TRBD2 as D (5 bases). Trimming cost V 5 bases and J 4 bases, with 12 bases left between them. Germline V gene lookup returns CDR1 SGHAT and CDR2 FQNNGV. The CDR3 consists of 13 residues. Here the CDR3 DNA reads TGTGCCAGCAGCCCCTCCTGGGAGTACGAGCAGTACTTC. Its translation is CASSPSWEYEQYF.

This clone was detected a few times. V gene TRBV3-1 (or the pseudogene TRBV3-2) combines with J gene TRBJ1-4, with D tentatively TRBD1 (5 bases). In germline, CDR1 is LGHDT, CDR2 YNNKEL (reference sequence). Trimming left V 3 bases short and J 5 bases short, with 13 bases between. The CDR3 extends over 15 amino acids. The CDR3 loop reads CASSQGEGPNEKLFF. The DNA of the CDR3 is TGTGCCAGCAGCCAGGGGGAGGGCCCAAATGAAAAACTGTTTTTT.

The chain links TRBV5-5 to TRBJ1-6; the match to TRBD1 covers 7 bases. This CDR3 is built from 17 residues. Trimming removed 0 bases from V and 8 bases from J; junction bases left unmatched: 11. Germline values: CDR1 SGHKS, CDR2 YYEKEE (reference sequence). CDR3 amino acids: CASSLGSDRAVHSPLHF. The CDR3 nucleotides are TGTGCCAGCAGCTTGGGATCCGACAGGGCGGTCCATTCACCCCTCCACTTT.

The chain recombines TRBV2 with TRBJ2-2; D is possibly TRBD2 (6 bases). Germline V gives CDR1 SNHLY, CDR2 FYNNEI. Trimming took off 5 bases at V and 7 bases at J, with 17 bases between the two ends. The CDR3 is made up of 15 amino acids. CDR3 DNA sequence: TGTGCCAGCAGTCTCCGCGGCGGGGCTATCGGGGAGCTGTTTTTT. Protein sequence: CASSLRGGAIGELFF.

In this sample, this clone turned up once. This rearrangement joins TRBV28 to TRBJ2-6, with D maybe TRBD2 (6 bases). Trimming stripped 5 bases from V and 3 bases from J, with 11 bases between. The germline V gene encodes CDR1 MDHEN and CDR2 SYDVKM. The CDR3 spans 15 residues. Written as DNA, the CDR3 is TGTGCCAGCAGTGGCGGAGGGCATGGGGCCAACGTCCTGACTTTC. This encodes CASSGGGHGANVLTF.

This clone turned up a few times. This chain joins TRBV4-1 and TRBJ2-1, with 7 bases that match TRBD2. The germline gives CDR1 MGHRA, CDR2 YSYEKL. V dropped 3 bases and J dropped 4; count of bases not matched to a gene: 6. The CDR3 is made up of 15 amino acids. The CDR3 DNA reads as TGCGCCAGCAGCCAGGATACTAGCGCTTACAATGAGCAGTTCTTC. Protein: CASSQDTSAYNEQFF.

This clone was seen only a few times. This chain links TRBV7-2 with TRBJ1-6; 9 bases are a match to TRBD1. This CDR3 has 15 amino acids. Germline V gene data show CDR1 as SGHTA and CDR2 as FQGNSA. Germline trimming cut 4 bases from V and 9 bases from J; bases unmatched to any gene: 7. The CDR3 DNA follows: TGTGCCAGCAGCTCTTTCCCGGGACAGGGTTCACCCCTCCACTTT. Protein product: CASSSFPGQGSPLHF.